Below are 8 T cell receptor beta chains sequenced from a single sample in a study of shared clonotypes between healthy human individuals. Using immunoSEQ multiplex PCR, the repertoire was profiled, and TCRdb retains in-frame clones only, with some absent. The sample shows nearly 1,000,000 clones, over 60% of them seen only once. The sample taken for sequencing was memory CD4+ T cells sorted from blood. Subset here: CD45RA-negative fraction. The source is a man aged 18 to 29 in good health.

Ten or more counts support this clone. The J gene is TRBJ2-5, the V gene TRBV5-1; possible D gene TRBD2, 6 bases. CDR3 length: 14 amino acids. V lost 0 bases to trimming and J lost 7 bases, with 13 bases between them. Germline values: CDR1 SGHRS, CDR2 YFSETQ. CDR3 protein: CASSLERVGGTQYF. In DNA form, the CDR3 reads TGCGCCAGCAGCTTGGAACGGGTGGGAGGGACCCAGTACTTC.

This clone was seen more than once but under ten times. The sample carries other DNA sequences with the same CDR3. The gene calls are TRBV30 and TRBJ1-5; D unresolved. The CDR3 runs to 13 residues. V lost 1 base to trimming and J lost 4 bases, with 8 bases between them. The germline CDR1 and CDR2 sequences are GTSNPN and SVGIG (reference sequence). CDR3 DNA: TGTGCCTGGAGTGCGGGCGGAAATCAGCCCCAGCATTTT. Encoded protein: CAWSAGGNQPQHF.

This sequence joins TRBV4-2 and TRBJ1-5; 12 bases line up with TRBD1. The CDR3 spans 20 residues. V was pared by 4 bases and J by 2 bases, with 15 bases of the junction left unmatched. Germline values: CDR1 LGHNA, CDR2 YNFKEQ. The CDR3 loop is CASSLQAPGQGASGNQPQHF. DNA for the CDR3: TGTGCCAGCAGCCTCCAGGCCCCGGGACAGGGGGCATCTGGCAATCAGCCCCAGCATTTT.

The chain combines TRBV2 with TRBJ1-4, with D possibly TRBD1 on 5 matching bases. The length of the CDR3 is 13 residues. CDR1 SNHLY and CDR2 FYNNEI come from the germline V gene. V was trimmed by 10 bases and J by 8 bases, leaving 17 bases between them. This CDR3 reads CATSPGGREKLFF. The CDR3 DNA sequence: TGTGCCACCTCCCCGGGGGGGAGAGAAAAACTGTTTTTT.

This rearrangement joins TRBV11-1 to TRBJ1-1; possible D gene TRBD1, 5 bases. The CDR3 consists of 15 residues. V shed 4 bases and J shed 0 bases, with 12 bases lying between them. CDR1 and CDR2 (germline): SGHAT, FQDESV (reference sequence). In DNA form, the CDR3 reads TGTGCCAGCAGCTCCACCGGGGCTTTGAACACTGAAGCTTTCTTT. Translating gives CASSSTGALNTEAFF.

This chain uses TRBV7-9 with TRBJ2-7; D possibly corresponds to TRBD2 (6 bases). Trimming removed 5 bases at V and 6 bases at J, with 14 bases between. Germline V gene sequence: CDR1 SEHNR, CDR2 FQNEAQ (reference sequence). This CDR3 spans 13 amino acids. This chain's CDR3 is CASSLSAGIEQYF. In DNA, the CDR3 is TGTGCCAGCAGCCTCTCCGCGGGGATCGAGCAGTACTTC.

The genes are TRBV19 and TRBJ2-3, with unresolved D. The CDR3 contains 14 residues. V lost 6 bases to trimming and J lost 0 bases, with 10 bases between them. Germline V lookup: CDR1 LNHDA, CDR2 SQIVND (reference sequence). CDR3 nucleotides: TGTGCCAGTAGGAGCGAAATAAGCACAGATACGCAGTATTTT. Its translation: CASRSEISTDTQYF.

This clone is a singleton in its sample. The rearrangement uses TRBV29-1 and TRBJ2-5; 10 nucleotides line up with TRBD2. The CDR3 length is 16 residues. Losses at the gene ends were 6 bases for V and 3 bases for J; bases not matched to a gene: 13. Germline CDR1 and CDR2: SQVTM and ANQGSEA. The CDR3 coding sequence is TGCAGCGTCCAGATGACCCCTAGCGGGGGAAAAGAGACCCAGTACTTC. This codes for CSVQMTPSGGKETQYF.